The 8 T cell receptor beta chains given below trace back to one sample, sequenced in a study of blood T cell repertoires in COVID-19. TCRdb's copy holds only in-frame clones and misses some; the assay was immunoSEQ multiplex PCR. Altogether 400,000 to 450,000 clones are present, roughly 85% being singletons, with the ten largest covering 1.4%. Specimen: peripheral blood. All receptors come from a woman aged 25 to 45 with active or convalescent COVID-19.

This rearrangement joins TRBV19 to TRBJ1-1; no reliable D call. The CDR3 has 14 amino acids. Germline-derived CDR1 and CDR2 are LNHDA and SQIVND (reference sequence). The V gene lost 1 base and the J gene lost 0 bases, with 6 bases spanning the gap. DNA of the CDR3: TGTGCCAGTAGTATAGGTCTTTTGAACACTGAAGCTTTCTTT. Its protein product is CASSIGLLNTEAFF.

This chain connects TRBV5-6 to TRBJ1-2; D is unclear. This CDR3 comprises 13 residues. The V and J ends lost 4 bases and 6 bases respectively, with 13 bases between them. Germline V gene lookup returns CDR1 SGHDT and CDR2 YYEEEE. In DNA, the CDR3 is TGTGCCAGCAGCGTTCGGGGTGGCGATGGCTACACCTTC. Its protein is CASSVRGGDGYTF.

The rearrangement uses TRBV10-3 and TRBJ2-3; 8 bases map to TRBD2. This CDR3 is built from 16 residues. Germline trimming cut 0 bases from V and 3 bases from J; bases unmatched to any gene: 5. Germline V gene lookup returns CDR1 ENHRY and CDR2 SYGVKD. CDR3 nucleotides: TGTGCCATCAGTGAGTCGATGGCGGGGGGAACAGATACGCAGTATTTT. It yields the protein CAISESMAGGTDTQYF.

The J gene is TRBJ2-5, the V gene TRBV3-1 (or the pseudogene TRBV3-2); 10 nucleotides align to TRBD1. Looked up from germline, CDR1 is LGHDT and CDR2 is YNNKEL (reference sequence). V trimming: 1 base; J trimming: 4 bases; junction bases outside the gene matches: 3. The CDR3 loop spans 15 amino acids. The CDR3 spells CASSQGDRGPETQYF. The CDR3 DNA reads as TGTGCCAGCAGCCAAGGCGACAGGGGGCCAGAGACCCAGTACTTC.

The chain couples TRBV6-1 to TRBJ2-1, with TRBD1 identical over 7 bases. In germline, CDR1 is MNHNS, CDR2 SASEGT. Trimming at V came to 4 bases and at J to 4 bases, leaving 13 bases not matched to a gene. The CDR3 spans 17 residues. CDR3 DNA sequence: TGTGCCAGCAGTGGGGACAGTGCCTATCCCGTTTACAATGAGCAGTTCTTC. Its translation: CASSGDSAYPVYNEQFF.

The CDR3 protein is CASSHLPGQGSSTEAFF. CDR3 in DNA: TGCGCCAGCAGCCACCTACCGGGACAGGGATCGAGTACTGAAGCTTTCTTT. The rearrangement uses TRBV5-1 and TRBJ1-1; 9 nucleotides match TRBD1. V was clipped by 4 bases and J by 5 bases; unmatched bases: 15. The length of the CDR3 is 17 residues. Germline V gene lookup returns CDR1 SGHRS and CDR2 YFSETQ.

This clone showed up just once. One junction end does not reproduce the germline sequence, and a read error may be involved. The V call is TRBV19, the J call TRBJ1-6; possible D gene TRBD1, 5 bases. This CDR3 comprises 16 residues. Germline loops: CDR1 LNHDA, CDR2 SQIVND (reference sequence). DNA of the CDR3: TGTGCCAGTAGTATAAACCGGGGGTCCTCTAATTCACCCCTCCACTTT. Its translation: CASSINRGSSNSPLHF. The whole variable domain, remainder taken from reference TRBV19 and TRBJ1-6, is DGGITQSPKYLFRKEGQNVTLSCEQNLNHDAMYWYRQDPGQGLRLIYYSQIVNDFQKGDIAEGYSVSREKKESFPLTVTSAQKNPTAFYLCASSINRGSSNSPLHFGNGTRLTVT.

This clone was detected once. The J gene is TRBJ1-2, the V gene TRBV12-3 or TRBV12-4; D call uncertain. The CDR3 sequence is 12 residues long. V lost 8 bases and J lost 4, with 11 bases in between. The CDR3 sequence: CASGPSSYGYTF. CDR3 nucleotide sequence: TGTGCCAGCGGCCCCTCGTCCTATGGCTACACCTTC.